These 25 T cell receptor beta chains were sequenced from one sample in a study of blood T cell repertoires in COVID-19. Assay: immunoSEQ multiplex PCR; the TCRdb copy retains only in-frame clones and omits some. The sample shows a few hundred thousand clones, around 89% of them seen only once. The material sequenced was peripheral blood. These receptor sequences come from a woman in her 50s with COVID-19, enrolled during active disease.

CDR3 in DNA: TGTGCCAGCAGCCCCCTGGACCCCTGGGACACAGGGACCGAAGAGACCCAGTACTTC. This encodes CASSPLDPWDTGTEETQYF. This chain uses TRBV7-9 with TRBJ2-5; D possibly corresponds to TRBD1 (6 bases). CDR1 is SEHNR, CDR2 FQNEAQ, per germline (reference sequence). V was shortened by 5 bases and J by 3 bases, with 28 bases between the two germline ends. The CDR3 has 19 amino acids.

The chain uses TRBV11-2 and TRBJ2-7; 10 bases fit TRBD1. The V segment lost 4 bases and the J segment 3 bases; nucleotides outside the gene matches: 0. Germline CDR1 SGHAT, CDR2 FQNNGV. CDR3 length: 13 residues. This CDR3 is CASSWDRGYEQYF. CDR3 DNA: TGTGCCAGCAGCTGGGACAGGGGCTACGAGCAGTACTTC. The full variable domain, rest sourced from reference TRBV11-2 and TRBJ2-7, is EAGVAQSPRYKIIEKRQSVAFWCNPISGHATLYWYQQILGQGPKLLIQFQNNGVVDDSQLPKDRFSAERLKGVDSTLKIQPAKLEDSAVYLCASSWDRGYEQYFGPGTRLTVT.

V gene TRBV6-5 combines with J gene TRBJ1-2; weak D call: TRBD1 (5 bases). This CDR3 is 14 amino acids long. From germline, CDR1 is MNHEY and CDR2 SVGAGI. Trimming shortened V by 3 bases and J by 2 bases, and 10 bases separated the two germline ends. The DNA for the CDR3 is TGTGCCAGCAGTTATCTGGCAGGGAACTATGGCTACACCTTC. This translates into CASSYLAGNYGYTF.

The chain is built from TRBV27 and TRBJ1-4, with TRBD1 matching over 7 bases. V gave up 5 bases and J gave up 8 bases; unmatched junction bases: 11. The CDR3 has 15 residues. Germline V gene data show CDR1 as MNHEY and CDR2 as SMNVEV (reference sequence). CDR3 nucleotide sequence: TGTGCCAGCAGTCCGCCGGGACAGTGGGGGGAAAAACTGTTTTTT. It translates to CASSPPGQWGEKLFF.

This chain joins TRBV5-3 and TRBJ2-2, with a tentative D call TRBD2 (6 bases). TRBV5-3 is placed among ORFs of uncertain function. Trimming took 4 bases from V and 3 from J, leaving 19 bases between them. The length of the CDR3 is 17 residues. DNA for the CDR3: TGTGCCAGAAGCCCCACAGCGGGCTGGTATCACACCGGGGAGCTGTTTTTT. Protein sequence: CARSPTAGWYHTGELFF.

V is TRBV7-6 and J is TRBJ1-4; possibly TRBD1 for D (6 bases). The CDR3 totals 17 residues. Germline CDR1 SGHVS, CDR2 FNYEAQ. The V end was cut by 2 bases, the J end by 7 bases, with 20 bases between. The CDR3 bases are TGTGCCAGCAGCTTAAATAGGTTGGGCCAGGGGACTGAAAAACTGTTTTTT. Protein product: CASSLNRLGQGTEKLFF.

This clone was recorded only once. This same CDR3 is encoded by further DNA sequences in the sample. The chain is built from TRBV10-3 and TRBJ1-1; D unclear. CDR3 length: 13 amino acids. Trimming removed 3 bases from V and 1 base from J, with 6 bases in between. The germline V gene encodes CDR1 ENHRY and CDR2 SYGVKD. The CDR3 sequence: CAISDGQNTEAFF. Written as DNA, the CDR3 is TGTGCCATCAGTGATGGGCAGAACACTGAAGCTTTCTTT.

This chain links TRBV7-3 with TRBJ2-1; a possible D gene is TRBD1 (6 bases). CDR3 length equals 15 residues. Between the trimmed V and J ends, which lost 1 base and 6 bases, there was a span of 13 bases. CDR1 and CDR2 from the germline V gene are SGHTA and FQGTGA. CDR3 residues: CASSLIWGPLNEQFF. The CDR3 coding sequence is TGTGCCAGCAGCTTAATATGGGGGCCCCTCAATGAGCAGTTCTTC.

V is TRBV14 and J is TRBJ2-5; the D gene is possibly TRBD2 (6 bases). This CDR3 comprises 16 residues. Trimming shortened V by 4 bases and J by 5 bases, and 20 bases separated the two germline ends. Per the germline V gene, CDR1 is SGHDN and CDR2 is FVKESK. CDR3 protein: CASSRAGSGLGETQYF. In nucleotides, the CDR3 is TGTGCCAGCAGCCGGGCCGGGAGCGGCCTCGGGGAGACCCAGTACTTC.

This rearrangement joins TRBV6-5 to TRBJ1-2, with unresolved D. From germline, CDR1 is MNHEY and CDR2 SVGAGI. Trimming removed 7 bases from V and 3 bases from J, with 6 bases in between. The CDR3 contains 11 residues. The CDR3 nucleotides read TGTGCCAGCAATTTATACTATGGCTACACCTTC. It encodes CASNLYYGYTF.

The rearrangement links TRBV9 to TRBJ2-3; 8 positions agree with TRBD1. V lost 0 bases and J lost 2; bases outside the gene matches: 5. This CDR3 region has 16 residues. Germline loops: CDR1 SGDLS, CDR2 YYNGEE. DNA for the CDR3: TGTGCCAGCAGCGTAGGACTGGACAGGGACACAGATACGCAGTATTTT. Its translation is CASSVGLDRDTDTQYF.

The V and J genes are TRBV2 and TRBJ2-1, with 8 bases identical to TRBD1. CDR1 SNHLY and CDR2 FYNNEI come from the germline V gene. This CDR3 has 15 amino acids. With 6 bases clipped from V and 4 bases from J, the junction kept 8 bases outside the gene matches. The CDR3 here is CASRQTGAGYNEQFF. CDR3 nucleotides: TGTGCCAGCAGACAGACAGGGGCCGGGTACAATGAGCAGTTCTTC. The full variable domain, with the rest looked up from reference TRBV2 and TRBJ2-1, is EPEVTQTPSHQVTQMGQEVILRCVPISNHLYFYWYRQILGQKVEFLVSFYNNEISEKSEIFDDQFSVERPDGSNFTLKIRSTKLEDSAMYFCASRQTGAGYNEQFFGPGTRLTVL.

The gene calls are TRBV5-1 and TRBJ2-1; D is possibly TRBD1 (5 bases). The germline gives CDR1 SGHRS, CDR2 YFSETQ. The CDR3 loop spans 14 amino acids. V was shortened by 0 bases and J by 9 bases, with 13 bases between the two germline ends. The CDR3 DNA reads as TGCGCCAGCAGCTTGGCTTCAGGGTTAGTTGAGCAGTTCTTC. Its translation is CASSLASGLVEQFF. Supplemented by reference TRBV5-1 and TRBJ2-1, the full variable domain reads KAGVTQTPRYLIKTRGQQVTLSCSPISGHRSVSWYQQTPGQGLQFLFEYFSETQRNKGNFPGRFSGRQFSNSRSEMNVSTLELGDSALYLCASSLASGLVEQFFGPGTRLTVL.

This rearrangement joins TRBV30 to TRBJ2-5; TRBD2 matches 8 bases. Trimming at V came to 3 bases and at J to 0 bases, leaving 3 bases not matched to a gene. Germline V gene sequence: CDR1 GTSNPN, CDR2 SVGIG (reference sequence). CDR3 length equals 14 residues. CDR3 in DNA: TGTGCCTGGAGAGCGGGGGATTACCAAGAGACCCAGTACTTC. It is translated as CAWRAGDYQETQYF.

The CDR3 reads CASSLDFGTGVVGGYTF. In nucleotides, the CDR3 is TGTGCCAGCAGCTTAGATTTCGGGACAGGGGTAGTTGGTGGCTACACCTTC. V usage is TRBV11-2 and J usage is TRBJ1-2; 10 positions agree with TRBD1. Looked up from germline, CDR1 is SGHAT and CDR2 is FQNNGV. With V trimmed by 0 bases and J by 7 bases, 11 bases remained unmatched. CDR3 size: 17 residues.

There are a few counts of this clone. The gene calls are TRBV9 and TRBJ2-7; TRBD1 aligns across 9 bases. Germline assignment: CDR1 SGDLS and CDR2 YYNGEE. The CDR3 is 14 residues long. V was clipped by 4 bases and J by 4 bases; unmatched bases: 6. Written as DNA, the CDR3 is TGTGCCAGCAGCCCAACAGGGGGCTATTACGAGCAGTACTTC. This codes for CASSPTGGYYEQYF.

This clone was picked up one time. The sample holds other DNA sequences that translate to the same CDR3. The V and J genes are TRBV18 and TRBJ2-2; tentatively, D is TRBD1 (5 bases). V was clipped by 0 bases and J by 6 bases, with 5 bases between them. The CDR3 runs 13 residues. The germline CDR1 and CDR2 sequences are KGHSH and LQKENI. The CDR3 sequence: CASSPPGAGELFF. CDR3 bases: TGTGCCAGCTCACCACCAGGGGCCGGGGAGCTGTTTTTT.

This chain links TRBV11-2 with TRBJ1-1; D call uncertain. Per the germline V gene, CDR1 is SGHAT and CDR2 is FQNNGV. The CDR3 totals 11 residues. The V and J ends lost 6 bases and 3 bases respectively, with 5 bases between them. The DNA of the CDR3 is TGTGCCAGCAGGGCTTACACTGAAGCTTTCTTT. Protein product: CASRAYTEAFF.

This chain connects TRBV11-2 to TRBJ2-5, with D perhaps TRBD2 (7 bases). Per germline, CDR1 SGHAT and CDR2 FQNNGV. This CDR3 is 16 amino acids long. Trimming shortened V by 5 bases and J by 4 bases, and 20 bases separated the two germline ends. CDR3 nucleotides: TGTGCCAGCAGCCCACGGGGGGACATTTCGGGAGAGACCCAGTACTTC. The encoded protein is CASSPRGDISGETQYF.

Points on this clone: At the DNA level, this CDR3 is encoded by other sequences in the same sample as well. The V and J genes are TRBV19 and TRBJ2-1; D unclear. Germline-derived CDR1 and CDR2 are LNHDA and SQIVND (reference sequence). The CDR3 length is 13 residues. Trimming shortened V by 3 bases and J by 4 bases, and 7 bases separated the two germline ends. The CDR3 region has the DNA TGTGCCAGTAGTATTTCCGGGTACAATGAGCAGTTCTTC. Its protein is CASSISGYNEQFF.

Note on this clone: Additional DNA sequences in this sample encode the identical CDR3. The chain joins TRBV5-1 to TRBJ2-7; 10 bases fit TRBD2. The CDR3 sequence is 15 residues long. V trimming: 0 bases; J trimming: 2 bases; junction bases outside the gene matches: 2. Germline lookup yields CDR1 SGHRS and CDR2 YFSETQ. The CDR3 loop reads CASSLASGGTYEQYF. CDR3 in DNA: TGCGCCAGCAGCTTGGCTAGCGGGGGCACCTACGAGCAGTACTTC.

This rearrangement joins TRBV30 to TRBJ2-4; TRBD1 is a possible D gene (6 bases). Deletions cut 0 bases from V and 2 bases from J, with 11 bases between. Germline values: CDR1 GTSNPN, CDR2 SVGIG (reference sequence). The CDR3 is 15 amino acids. The CDR3 sequence: CAWSVQGIPKNIQYF. Written as DNA, the CDR3 is TGTGCCTGGAGTGTACAGGGTATACCCAAAAACATTCAGTACTTC.

The chain carries TRBV28 and TRBJ1-3, with D possibly matching TRBD1 (6 bases). The CDR3 has 15 residues. Per the germline V gene, CDR1 is MDHEN and CDR2 is SYDVKM. V was clipped by 5 bases and J by 4 bases, with 15 bases between them. CDR3 protein: CASSRQTGPGNTIYF. In DNA, the CDR3 is TGTGCCAGCAGTCGACAGACAGGCCCCGGAAACACCATATATTTT.

The J gene is TRBJ1-5, the V gene TRBV30; D is uncertain. Germline lookup yields CDR1 GTSNPN and CDR2 SVGIG (reference sequence). The length of the CDR3 is 12 residues. Trimming left V 0 bases short and J 9 bases short, with 9 bases between. The CDR3 region is CAWSVGRGPQHF. The CDR3 DNA reads TGTGCCTGGAGTGTGGGTCGGGGGCCCCAGCATTTT.

The chain joins TRBV24-1 to TRBJ1-1; 7 positions agree with TRBD1. Germline assignment: CDR1 KGHDR and CDR2 SFDVKD. The ends lost 4 bases at V and 11 bases at J; junction bases unmatched: 12. This CDR3 comprises 14 residues. This CDR3 reads CATSDSRGIGDAFF. The CDR3, as DNA: TGTGCCACCAGTGACTCCAGGGGGATAGGGGATGCTTTCTTT.